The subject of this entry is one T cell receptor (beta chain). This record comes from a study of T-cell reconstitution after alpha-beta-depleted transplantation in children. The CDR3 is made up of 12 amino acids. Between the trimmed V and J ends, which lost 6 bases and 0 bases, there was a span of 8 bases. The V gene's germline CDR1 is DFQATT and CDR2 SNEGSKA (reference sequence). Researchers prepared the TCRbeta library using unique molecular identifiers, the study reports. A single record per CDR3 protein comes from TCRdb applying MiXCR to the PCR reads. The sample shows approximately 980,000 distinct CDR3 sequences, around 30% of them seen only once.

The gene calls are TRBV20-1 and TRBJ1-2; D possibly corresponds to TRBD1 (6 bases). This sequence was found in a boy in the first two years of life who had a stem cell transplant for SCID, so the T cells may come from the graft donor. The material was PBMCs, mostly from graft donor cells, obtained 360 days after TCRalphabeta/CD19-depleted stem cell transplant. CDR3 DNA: TGCAGTGCGCGGACAGCTAACTATGGCTACACCTTC. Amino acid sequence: CSARTANYGYTF.